The T cell receptor beta chain under discussion was sequenced for a study of beta chain features in type 1 diabetes. Overall study context: Examined across all samples were roughly 110,000,000 sorted cells.

A few counts support this clone. What it binds is unknown. The CDR3 has 15 residues. Germline V CDR1 and CDR2: MDHEN, SYDVKM. Losses at the gene ends were 2 bases for V and 3 bases for J; bases not matched to a gene: 6. What was sequenced were expressed TCRB transcripts, since all of the isolated RNA had been reverse transcribed. An average around 3.3 million reads came from naive, central memory and regulatory T cell samples. The method was immunoSEQ multiplex PCR; TCRdb's version includes in-frame clones alone and lacks a portion of them. The sample contains around 150,000 clones, 6.5% to 10% of which appear only once. Study-wide results and limits: Among patients with Type 1 diabetes, TCRB CDR3s were moderately but significantly shorter in every one of the four CD4+ subsets. Small HLA sub-analyses could not settle whether HLA shapes TCRB rearrangement.

The chain is built from TRBV28 and TRBJ1-2; 7 bases agree with TRBD1. The TCR comes from a woman aged 18-35 years with type 1 diabetes. The sample taken for sequencing was central memory CD4+ T cells from blood. The CDR3 protein is CASSLPDRPYYGYTF. In nucleotides, the CDR3 is TGTGCCAGCAGTTTACCGGACAGGCCGTACTATGGCTACACCTTC.